One TCR beta chain is described in this entry. Its antigen is not identified. The data were taken from a study of shared clonotypes between healthy human individuals. Regarding the study as a whole: The small donor group covered limited genetic and exposure diversity. Researchers sampled only blood; tissue repertoires likely differ.

The germline V gene encodes CDR1 MDHEN and CDR2 SYDVKM. V lost 6 bases to trimming and J lost 9 bases, with 9 bases between them. CDR3 length equals 11 residues. Several immunoSEQ plates held equal portions of the genomic DNA taken from each subset. This table comes from immunoSEQ multiplex PCR, and its TCRdb copy is limited to in-frame clones, with some not included. The sample shows roughly 1 million clones, approximately 80% of them seen only once. The rearrangement links TRBV28 to TRBJ2-1, with TRBD1 as a possible D gene (5 bases). Sequenced material: memory CD4+ T cells from PBMCs. Subset reported: CD45RA-negative fraction. The TCR was taken from a man aged 18 to 29 in good health. Some clones in this sample may be carry-over from other donors' samples. CDR3 coding DNA: TGTGCCAGCAGCCTCGACAGTGAGCAGTTCTTC. This sequence encodes CASSLDSEQFF.